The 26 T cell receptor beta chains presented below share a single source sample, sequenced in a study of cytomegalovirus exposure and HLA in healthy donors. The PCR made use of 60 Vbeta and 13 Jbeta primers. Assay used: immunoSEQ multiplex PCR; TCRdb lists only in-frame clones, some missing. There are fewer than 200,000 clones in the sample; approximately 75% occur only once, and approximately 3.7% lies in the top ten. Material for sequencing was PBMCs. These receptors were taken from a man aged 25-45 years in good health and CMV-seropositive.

The CDR3 DNA follows: TGTGCCAGCGGATCGGGGGGTCCCTACGAGCAGTACTTC. This codes for CASGSGGPYEQYF. The V call is TRBV7-2, the J call TRBJ2-7; 7 nucleotides line up with TRBD2. This CDR3 contains 13 residues. Germline loops: CDR1 SGHTA, CDR2 FQGNSA. The junction had 6 bases not matched to a gene; V was cut back by 8 bases and J by 2 bases.

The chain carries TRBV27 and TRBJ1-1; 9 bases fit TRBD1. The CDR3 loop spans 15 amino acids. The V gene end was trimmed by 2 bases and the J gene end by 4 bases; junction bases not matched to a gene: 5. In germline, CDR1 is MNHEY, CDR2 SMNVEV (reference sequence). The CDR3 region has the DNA TGTGCCAGCAGTTTAAGACAGGGGGGAATCACTGAAGCTTTCTTT. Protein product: CASSLRQGGITEAFF.

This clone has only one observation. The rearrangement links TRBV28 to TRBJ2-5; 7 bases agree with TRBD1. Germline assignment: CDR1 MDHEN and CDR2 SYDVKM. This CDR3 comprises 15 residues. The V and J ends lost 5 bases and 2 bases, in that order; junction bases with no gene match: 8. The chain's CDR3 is CASSTRQGPQETQYF. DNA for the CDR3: TGTGCCAGCAGTACCCGACAGGGCCCTCAAGAGACCCAGTACTTC.

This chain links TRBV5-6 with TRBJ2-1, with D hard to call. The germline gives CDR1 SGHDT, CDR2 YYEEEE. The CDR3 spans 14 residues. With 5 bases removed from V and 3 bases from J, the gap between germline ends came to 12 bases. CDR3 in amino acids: CASSLRHLYNEQFF. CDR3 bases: TGTGCCAGCAGTCTGCGGCACCTCTACAATGAGCAGTTCTTC.

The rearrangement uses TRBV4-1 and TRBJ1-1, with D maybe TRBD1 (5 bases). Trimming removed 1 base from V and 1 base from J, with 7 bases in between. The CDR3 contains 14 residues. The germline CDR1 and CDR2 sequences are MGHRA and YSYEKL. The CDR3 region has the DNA TGCGCCAGCAGCCAAGTCCAGGGGAACACTGAAGCTTTCTTT. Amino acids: CASSQVQGNTEAFF.

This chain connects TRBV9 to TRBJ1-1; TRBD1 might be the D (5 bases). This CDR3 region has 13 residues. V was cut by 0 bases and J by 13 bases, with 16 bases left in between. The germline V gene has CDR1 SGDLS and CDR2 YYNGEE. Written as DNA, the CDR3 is TGTGCCAGCAGCGTAGGAGTGAAGGGGTGGGTTTTCTTT. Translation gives CASSVGVKGWVFF. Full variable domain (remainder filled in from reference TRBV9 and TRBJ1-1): DSGVTQTPKHLITATGQRVTLRCSPRSGDLSVYWYQQSLDQGLQFLIQYYNGEERAKGNILERFSAQQFPDLHSELNLSSLELGDSALYFCASSVGVKGWVFFGQGTRLTVV.

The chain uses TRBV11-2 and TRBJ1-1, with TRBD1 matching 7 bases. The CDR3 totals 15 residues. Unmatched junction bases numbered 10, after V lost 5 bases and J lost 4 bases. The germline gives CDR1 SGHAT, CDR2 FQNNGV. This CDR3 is CASSRGGTPGTEAFF. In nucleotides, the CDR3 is TGTGCCAGCAGCAGAGGGGGCACTCCGGGCACTGAAGCTTTCTTT.

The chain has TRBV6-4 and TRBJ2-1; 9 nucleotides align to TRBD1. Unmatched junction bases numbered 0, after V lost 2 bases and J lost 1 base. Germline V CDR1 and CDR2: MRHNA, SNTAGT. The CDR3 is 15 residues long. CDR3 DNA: TGTGCCAGCAGTGACGGGACAGGGTCCTACAATGAGCAGTTCTTC. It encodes CASSDGTGSYNEQFF.

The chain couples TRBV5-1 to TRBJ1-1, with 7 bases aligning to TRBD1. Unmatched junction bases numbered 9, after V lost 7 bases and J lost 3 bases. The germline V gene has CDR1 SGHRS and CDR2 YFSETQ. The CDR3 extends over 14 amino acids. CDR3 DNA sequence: TGCGCCAGCGCTGAGGAGGGGGCGGACACTGAAGCTTTCTTT. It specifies CASAEEGADTEAFF.

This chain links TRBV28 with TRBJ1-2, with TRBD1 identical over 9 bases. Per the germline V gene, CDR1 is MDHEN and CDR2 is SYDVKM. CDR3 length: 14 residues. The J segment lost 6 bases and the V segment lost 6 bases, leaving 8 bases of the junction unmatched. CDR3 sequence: CASRLGQGRDGYTF. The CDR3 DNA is TGTGCCAGCAGACTCGGACAGGGGAGGGATGGCTACACCTTC.

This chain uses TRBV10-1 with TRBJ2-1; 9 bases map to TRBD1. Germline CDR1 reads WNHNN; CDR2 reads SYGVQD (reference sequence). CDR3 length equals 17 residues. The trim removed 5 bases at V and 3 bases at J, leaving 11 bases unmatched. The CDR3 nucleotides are TGCGCCAGCAGTCCGGGACAGGGTACCTCCTACTACAATGAGCAGTTCTTC. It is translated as CASSPGQGTSYYNEQFF.

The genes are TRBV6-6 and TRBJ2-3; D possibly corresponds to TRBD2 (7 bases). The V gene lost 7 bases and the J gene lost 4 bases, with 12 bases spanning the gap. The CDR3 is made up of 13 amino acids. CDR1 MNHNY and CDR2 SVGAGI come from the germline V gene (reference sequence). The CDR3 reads CASKGGASDTQYF. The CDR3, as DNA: TGTGCCAGCAAAGGGGGGGCTTCAGATACGCAGTATTTT.

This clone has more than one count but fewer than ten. The CDR3 nucleotides are TGTGCCAGCAGCTTGGTAGGGACAGGCTCCTCACCCCTCCACTTT. Its protein is CASSLVGTGSSPLHF. V and J are TRBV5-6 and TRBJ1-6, with 8 bases identical to TRBD1. Trimming cost V 0 bases and J 10 bases; bases outside gene matches: 6. The CDR3 runs 15 residues. Germline V gene lookup returns CDR1 SGHDT and CDR2 YYEEEE.

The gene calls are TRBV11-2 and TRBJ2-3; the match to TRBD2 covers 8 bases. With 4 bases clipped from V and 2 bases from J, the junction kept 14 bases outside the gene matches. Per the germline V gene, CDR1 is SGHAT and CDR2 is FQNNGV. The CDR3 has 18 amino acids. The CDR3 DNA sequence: TGTGCCAGCAGCTCCGTCCGCGGAGTAGCGGGGTCCACAGATACGCAGTATTTT. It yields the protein CASSSVRGVAGSTDTQYF.

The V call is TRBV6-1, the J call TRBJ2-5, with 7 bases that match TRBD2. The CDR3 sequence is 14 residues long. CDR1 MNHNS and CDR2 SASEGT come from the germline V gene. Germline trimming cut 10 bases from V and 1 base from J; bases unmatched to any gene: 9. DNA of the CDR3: TGTGCCACCCTCCTGGGAGGGCCCCAAGAGACCCAGTACTTC. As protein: CATLLGGPQETQYF.

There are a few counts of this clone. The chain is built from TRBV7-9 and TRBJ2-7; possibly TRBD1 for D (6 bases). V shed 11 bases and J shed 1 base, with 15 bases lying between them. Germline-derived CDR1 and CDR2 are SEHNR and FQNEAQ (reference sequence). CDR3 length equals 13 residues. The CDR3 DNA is TGTGCCGGATCCTGGGACATTTCCTACGAGCAGTACTTC. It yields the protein CAGSWDISYEQYF.

The CDR3 DNA reads TGTGCCAGCAGCCCGAGACGGGACTCCTACGAGCAGTACTTC. Translated: CASSPRRDSYEQYF. The rearrangement uses TRBV7-6 and TRBJ2-7; perhaps TRBD2 as D (5 bases). Trimming stripped 5 bases from V and 0 bases from J, with 11 bases between. The CDR3 is 14 residues long. The germline V gene has CDR1 SGHVS and CDR2 FNYEAQ.

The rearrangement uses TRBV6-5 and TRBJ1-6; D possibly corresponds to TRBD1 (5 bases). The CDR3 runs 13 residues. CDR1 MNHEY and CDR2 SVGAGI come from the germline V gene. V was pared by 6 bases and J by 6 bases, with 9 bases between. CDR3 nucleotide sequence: TGTGCCAGCAGCCGACAGATTAATTCACCCCTCCACTTT. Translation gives CASSRQINSPLHF.

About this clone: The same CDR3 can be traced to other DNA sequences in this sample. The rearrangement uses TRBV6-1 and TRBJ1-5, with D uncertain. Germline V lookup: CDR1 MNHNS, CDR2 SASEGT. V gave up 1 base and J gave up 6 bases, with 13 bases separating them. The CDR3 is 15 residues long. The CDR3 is CASSEGRAGGQPQHF. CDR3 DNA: TGTGCCAGCAGTGAAGGAAGGGCAGGAGGTCAGCCCCAGCATTTT.

The CDR3 loop reads CANSDRRMNTEAFF. The CDR3 bases are TGTGCCAACTCGGACAGGCGCATGAACACTGAAGCTTTCTTT. J is TRBJ1-1 and V is TRBV11-2; 7 positions agree with TRBD1. The J segment lost 0 bases and the V segment lost 10 bases, leaving 8 bases of the junction unmatched. The CDR3 runs to 14 residues. Germline V lookup: CDR1 SGHAT, CDR2 FQNNGV.

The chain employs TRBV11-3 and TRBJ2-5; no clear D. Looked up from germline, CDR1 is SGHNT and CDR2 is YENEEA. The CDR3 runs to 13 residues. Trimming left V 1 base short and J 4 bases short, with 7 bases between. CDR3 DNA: TGTGCCAGCAGCTTAGGGCAGGCAGAGACCCAGTACTTC. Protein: CASSLGQAETQYF.

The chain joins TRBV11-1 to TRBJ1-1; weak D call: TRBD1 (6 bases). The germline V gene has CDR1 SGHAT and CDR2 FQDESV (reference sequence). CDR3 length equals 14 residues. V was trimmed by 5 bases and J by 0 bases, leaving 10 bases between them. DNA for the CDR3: TGTGCCAGCAGCGGCGGGGGCATGAACACTGAAGCTTTCTTT. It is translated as CASSGGGMNTEAFF.

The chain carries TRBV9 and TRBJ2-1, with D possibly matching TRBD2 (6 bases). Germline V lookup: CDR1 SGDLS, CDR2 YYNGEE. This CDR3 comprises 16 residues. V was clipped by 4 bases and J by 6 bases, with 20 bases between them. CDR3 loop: CASSIFSGERRNEQFF. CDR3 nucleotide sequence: TGTGCCAGCAGCATCTTTAGCGGCGAGCGTCGCAATGAGCAGTTCTTC.

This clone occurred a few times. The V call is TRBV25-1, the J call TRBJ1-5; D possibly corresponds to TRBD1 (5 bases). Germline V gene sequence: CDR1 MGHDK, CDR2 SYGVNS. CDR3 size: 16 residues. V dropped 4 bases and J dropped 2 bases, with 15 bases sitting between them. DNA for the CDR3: TGTGCCAGCAGTGCCACCGGGGGGTCGGGCAATCAGCCCCAGCATTTT. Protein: CASSATGGSGNQPQHF.

The CDR3 loop is CASSFNRYYEQYF. The CDR3 nucleotides read TGTGCCAGCAGCTTCAACAGGTACTACGAGCAGTACTTC. V is TRBV27 and J is TRBJ2-7, with D possibly TRBD1 on 5 matching bases. CDR3 size: 13 residues. V gave up 6 bases and J gave up 3 bases, with 12 bases separating them. Germline values: CDR1 MNHEY, CDR2 SMNVEV (reference sequence).

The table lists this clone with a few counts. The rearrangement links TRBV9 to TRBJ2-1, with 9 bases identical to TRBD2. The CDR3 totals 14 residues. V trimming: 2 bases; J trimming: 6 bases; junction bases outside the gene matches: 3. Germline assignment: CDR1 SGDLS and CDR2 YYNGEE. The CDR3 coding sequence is TGTGCCAGCAGCGTTGCGGGGGGGCCCAATGAGCAGTTCTTC. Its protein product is CASSVAGGPNEQFF.